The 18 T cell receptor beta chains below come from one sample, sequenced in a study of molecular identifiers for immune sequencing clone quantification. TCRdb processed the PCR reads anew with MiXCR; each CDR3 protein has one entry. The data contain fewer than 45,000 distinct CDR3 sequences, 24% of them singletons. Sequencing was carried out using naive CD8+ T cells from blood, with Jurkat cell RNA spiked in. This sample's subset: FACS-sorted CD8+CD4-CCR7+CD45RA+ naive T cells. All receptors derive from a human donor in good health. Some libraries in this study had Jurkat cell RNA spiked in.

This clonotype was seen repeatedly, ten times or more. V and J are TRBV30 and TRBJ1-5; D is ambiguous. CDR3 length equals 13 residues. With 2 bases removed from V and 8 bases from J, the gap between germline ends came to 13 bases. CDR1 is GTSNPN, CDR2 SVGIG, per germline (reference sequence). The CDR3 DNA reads TGTGCCTGGAGTCTGAGTAGCGCGGAGCCCCAGCATTTT. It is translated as CAWSLSSAEPQHF.

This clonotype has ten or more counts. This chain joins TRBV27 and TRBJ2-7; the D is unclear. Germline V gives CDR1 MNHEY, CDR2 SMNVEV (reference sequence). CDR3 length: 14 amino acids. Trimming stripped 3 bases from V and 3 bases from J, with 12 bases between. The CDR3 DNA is TGTGCCAGCAGTTTTGGTAGCTCTGGCTACGAGCAGTACTTC. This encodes CASSFGSSGYEQYF.

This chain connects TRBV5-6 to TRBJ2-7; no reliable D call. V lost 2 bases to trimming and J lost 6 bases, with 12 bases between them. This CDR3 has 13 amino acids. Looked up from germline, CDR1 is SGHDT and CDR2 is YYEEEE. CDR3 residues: CASSFGVRPEQYF. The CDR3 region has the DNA TGTGCCAGCAGCTTTGGGGTTCGGCCCGAGCAGTACTTC.

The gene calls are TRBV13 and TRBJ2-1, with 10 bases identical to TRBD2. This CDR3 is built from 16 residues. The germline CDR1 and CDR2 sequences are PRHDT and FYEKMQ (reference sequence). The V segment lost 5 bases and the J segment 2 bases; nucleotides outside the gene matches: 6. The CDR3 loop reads CASSTELAGAYNEQFF. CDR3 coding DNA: TGTGCCAGCAGCACAGAGCTAGCGGGAGCCTACAATGAGCAGTTCTTC.

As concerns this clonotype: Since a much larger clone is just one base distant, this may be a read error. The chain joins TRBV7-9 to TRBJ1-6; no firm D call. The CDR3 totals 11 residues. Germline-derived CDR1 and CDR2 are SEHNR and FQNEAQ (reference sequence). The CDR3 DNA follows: TGTGCCGGCAGCTTAGGTTCACCCCTCCACTTT. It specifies CAGSLGSPLHF.

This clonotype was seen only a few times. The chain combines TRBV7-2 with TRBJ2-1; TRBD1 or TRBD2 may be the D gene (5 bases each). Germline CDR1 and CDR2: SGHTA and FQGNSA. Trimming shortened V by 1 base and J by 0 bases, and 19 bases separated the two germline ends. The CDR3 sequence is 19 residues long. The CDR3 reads CASSLDYPGHESSYNEQFF. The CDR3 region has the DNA TGTGCCAGCAGCTTAGACTATCCGGGGCACGAAAGCTCCTACAATGAGCAGTTCTTC.

The CDR3 here is CASSPPVLGSGNTIYF. The CDR3, as DNA: TGTGCCAGCAGCCCACCTGTGTTGGGGTCTGGAAACACCATATATTTT. The chain joins TRBV7-9 to TRBJ1-3; the D is unclear. The CDR3 is 16 residues long. CDR1 and CDR2 from the germline V gene are SEHNR and FQNEAQ (reference sequence). The V gene lost 5 bases and the J gene lost 1 base, with 15 bases spanning the gap.

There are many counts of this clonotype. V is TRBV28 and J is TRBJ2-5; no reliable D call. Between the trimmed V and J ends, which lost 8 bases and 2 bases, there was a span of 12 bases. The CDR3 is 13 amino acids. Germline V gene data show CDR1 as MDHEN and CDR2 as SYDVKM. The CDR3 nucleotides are TGTGCCAGCGGATCCCCGGATCAAGAGACCCAGTACTTC. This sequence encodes CASGSPDQETQYF.

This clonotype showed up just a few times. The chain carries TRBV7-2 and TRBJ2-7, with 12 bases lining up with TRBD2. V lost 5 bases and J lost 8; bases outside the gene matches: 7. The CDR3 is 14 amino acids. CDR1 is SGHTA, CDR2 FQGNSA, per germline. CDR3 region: CASSPRLAGAKQYF. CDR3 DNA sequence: TGTGCCAGCAGCCCCCGACTAGCGGGAGCTAAGCAGTACTTC.

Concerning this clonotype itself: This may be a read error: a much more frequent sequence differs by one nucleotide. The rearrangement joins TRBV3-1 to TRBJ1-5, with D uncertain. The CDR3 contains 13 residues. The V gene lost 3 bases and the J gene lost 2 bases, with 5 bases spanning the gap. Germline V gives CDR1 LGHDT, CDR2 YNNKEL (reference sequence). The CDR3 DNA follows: TGTGCCAGCAGCCATGACGGCAATCAGCCCCAGCATTTT. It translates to CASSHDGNQPQHF.

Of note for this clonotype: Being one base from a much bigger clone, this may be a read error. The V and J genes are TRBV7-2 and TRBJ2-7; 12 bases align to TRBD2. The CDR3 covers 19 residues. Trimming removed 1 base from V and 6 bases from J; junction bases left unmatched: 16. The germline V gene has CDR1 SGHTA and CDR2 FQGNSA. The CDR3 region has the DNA TGTGCCAGCAGCTTAGTACTAGCGGGAGGCCCCGGAGCCACTCGCGAGCAGTACTTC. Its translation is CASSLVLAGGPGATREQYF.

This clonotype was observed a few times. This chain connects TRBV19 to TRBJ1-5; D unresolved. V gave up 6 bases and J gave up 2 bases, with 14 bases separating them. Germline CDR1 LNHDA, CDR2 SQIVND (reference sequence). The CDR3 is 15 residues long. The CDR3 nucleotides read TGTGCCAGTAGAGCGATGAACCTTGGCAATCAGCCCCAGCATTTT. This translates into CASRAMNLGNQPQHF.

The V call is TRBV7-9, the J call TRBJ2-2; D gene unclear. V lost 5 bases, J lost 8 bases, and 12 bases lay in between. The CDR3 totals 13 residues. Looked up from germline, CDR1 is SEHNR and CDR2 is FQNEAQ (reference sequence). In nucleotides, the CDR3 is TGTGCCAGCAGCCGCGAATTTTCGGGGGAGCTGTTTTTT. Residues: CASSREFSGELFF.

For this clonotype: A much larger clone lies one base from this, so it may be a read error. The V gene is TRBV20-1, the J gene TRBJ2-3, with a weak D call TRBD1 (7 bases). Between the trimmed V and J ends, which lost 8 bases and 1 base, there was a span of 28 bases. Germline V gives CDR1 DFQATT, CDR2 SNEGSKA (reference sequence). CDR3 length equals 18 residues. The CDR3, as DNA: TGCAGTACCAGGGGGGTACGGGAAGTTTTAGTGTGCACAGATACGCAGTATTTT. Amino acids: CSTRGVREVLVCTDTQYF.

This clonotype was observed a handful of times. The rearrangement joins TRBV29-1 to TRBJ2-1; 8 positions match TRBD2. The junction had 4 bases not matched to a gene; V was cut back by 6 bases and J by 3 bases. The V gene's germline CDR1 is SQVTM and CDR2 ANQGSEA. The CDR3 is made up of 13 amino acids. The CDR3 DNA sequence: TGCAGCGTCCGGACTAGCATCTACAATGAGCAGTTCTTC. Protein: CSVRTSIYNEQFF.

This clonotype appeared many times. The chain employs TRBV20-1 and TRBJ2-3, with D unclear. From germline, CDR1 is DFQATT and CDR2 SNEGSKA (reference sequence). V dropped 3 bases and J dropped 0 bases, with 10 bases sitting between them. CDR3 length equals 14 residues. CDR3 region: CSARGSTSTDTQYF. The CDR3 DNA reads TGCAGTGCTAGGGGCAGTACAAGCACAGATACGCAGTATTTT.

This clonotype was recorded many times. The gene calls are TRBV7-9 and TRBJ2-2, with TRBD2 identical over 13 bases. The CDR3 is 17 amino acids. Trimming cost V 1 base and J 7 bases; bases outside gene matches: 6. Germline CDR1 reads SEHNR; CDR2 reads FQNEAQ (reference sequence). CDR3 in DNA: TGTGCCAGCAGCTTAGAAAGACTAGCGGGGGGCCACGGGGAGCTGTTTTTT. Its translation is CASSLERLAGGHGELFF.

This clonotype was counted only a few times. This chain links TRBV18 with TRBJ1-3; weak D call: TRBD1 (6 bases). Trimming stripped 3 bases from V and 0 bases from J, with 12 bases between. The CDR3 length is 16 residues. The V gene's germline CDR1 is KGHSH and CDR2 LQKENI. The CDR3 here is CASSPSGALSGNTIYF. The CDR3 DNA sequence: TGTGCCAGCTCACCGTCGGGGGCCCTCTCTGGAAACACCATATATTTT.